This T cell receptor (beta chain) was sequenced for a study of blood T cells in healthy people across ages. Primers used in a second PCR of roughly 6 to 12 cycles were a sample-barcoded 5' primer and a J-beta primer mix. MiXCR, run by TCRdb on the 5' RACE reads, gives a single entry per CDR3 protein. The sample has some 670,000 distinct CDR3 sequences; 45% to 60% are singletons. Germline V gene data show CDR1 as SGHKS and CDR2 as YYEKEE (reference sequence). With 3 bases clipped from V and 0 bases from J, the junction kept 2 bases outside the gene matches. This CDR3 is built from 16 residues. This clonotype showed up many times.

This clonotype was sampled from a woman older than 75 in good health. The sequenced sample consisted of blood. This rearrangement joins TRBV5-5 to TRBJ2-3, with 12 nucleotides matching TRBD1. CDR3 bases: TGTGCCAGCAGCTCGGGACAGGGGGCGAGCACAGATACGCAGTATTTT. It encodes CASSSGQGASTDTQYF.